Listed here are 13 T cell receptor beta chains from one sample, sequenced in a study of cytomegalovirus exposure and HLA in healthy donors. Both 60 Vbeta primers and 13 Jbeta primers went into the PCR. Some clones are missing from TCRdb's copy, which holds only in-frame ones; the method was immunoSEQ multiplex PCR. Of 55,000 to 70,000 clones in the sample, 70% were seen once. The sample consisted of PBMCs. The receptors here all came from a woman aged 60-70 years in good health and CMV-seropositive.

In DNA, the CDR3 is TGTGCCTGGAGTGTAAGGGACAGGGCTTACTCTGGAAACACCATATATTTT. Its translation is CAWSVRDRAYSGNTIYF. The chain links TRBV30 to TRBJ1-3; 9 nucleotides agree with TRBD1. Trimming at V came to 0 bases and at J to 0 bases, leaving 6 bases not matched to a gene. This CDR3 is built from 17 residues. CDR1 and CDR2 (germline): GTSNPN, SVGIG (reference sequence).

The rearrangement links TRBV7-8 to TRBJ2-1; maybe TRBD2 (6 bases). This CDR3 region has 15 residues. Trimming stripped 4 bases from V and 3 bases from J, with 13 bases between. The V gene's germline CDR1 is SGHVS and CDR2 FQNEAQ. CDR3 sequence: CASSSSGLLYNEQFF. As DNA, the CDR3 is TGTGCCAGCAGCTCCTCGGGACTCCTCTACAATGAGCAGTTCTTC.

Turning to this clone: In the same sample, other DNA sequences code for this CDR3. The V and J genes are TRBV5-6 and TRBJ1-2; maybe TRBD1 (6 bases). This CDR3 is built from 14 residues. Germline assignment: CDR1 SGHDT and CDR2 YYEEEE. V shed 0 bases and J shed 4 bases, with 10 bases lying between them. As DNA, the CDR3 is TGTGCCAGCAGCTTGGGGGGGCAGGGCTATGGCTACACCTTC. Amino acid sequence: CASSLGGQGYGYTF.

The V and J genes are TRBV6-1 and TRBJ2-1; 9 bases align to TRBD2. The V gene's germline CDR1 is MNHNS and CDR2 SASEGT. The CDR3 contains 20 residues. Germline trimming cut 3 bases from V and 0 bases from J; bases unmatched to any gene: 15. CDR3 in amino acids: CASSDGGLLAGPSSYNEQFF. In DNA, the CDR3 is TGTGCCAGCAGTGACGGGGGACTTCTAGCGGGGCCGAGCTCCTACAATGAGCAGTTCTTC.

The chain joins TRBV19 to TRBJ1-2; possibly TRBD1 for D (5 bases). The V and J ends lost 7 bases and 8 bases respectively, with 23 bases between them. From germline, CDR1 is LNHDA and CDR2 SQIVND (reference sequence). The CDR3 is 15 amino acids. CDR3 in DNA: TGTGCCAGTATAAACCCGACAGCCTGGATTGGAGGCTACACCTTC. This encodes CASINPTAWIGGYTF. The whole variable domain, filled in from reference TRBV19 and TRBJ1-2, reads DGGITQSPKYLFRKEGQNVTLSCEQNLNHDAMYWYRQDPGQGLRLIYYSQIVNDFQKGDIAEGYSVSREKKESFPLTVTSAQKNPTAFYLCASINPTAWIGGYTFGSGTRLTVV.

The rearrangement joins TRBV19 to TRBJ1-2, with 10 bases aligning to TRBD1. Germline V lookup: CDR1 LNHDA, CDR2 SQIVND (reference sequence). The CDR3 has 14 residues. Unmatched junction bases numbered 8, after V lost 10 bases and J lost 3 bases. This CDR3 reads CATRDRGTYYGYTF. For the CDR3, the DNA is TGTGCCACCCGGGACAGGGGTACATACTATGGCTACACCTTC.

The rearrangement uses TRBV4-1 and TRBJ1-5, with D possibly TRBD1 on 6 matching bases. CDR3 length equals 15 residues. V shed 1 base and J shed 6 bases, with 13 bases lying between them. Per the germline V gene, CDR1 is MGHRA and CDR2 is YSYEKL. CDR3 nucleotide sequence: TGCGCCAGCAGCCAAGGACAGGAGGTTTTTCAGCCCCAGCATTTT. It translates to CASSQGQEVFQPQHF.

The J gene is TRBJ2-1, the V gene TRBV12-5; D may be TRBD2 (7 bases). The ends were cut back, 4 bases at V and 12 bases at J, with 22 bases in the middle. The CDR3 spans 15 residues. Per the germline V gene, CDR1 is LGHNT and CDR2 is FRNRAP. The CDR3 is CASGWGGQGSAWQFF. The DNA of the CDR3 is TGTGCTAGTGGTTGGGGGGGGCAGGGGTCAGCGTGGCAGTTCTTC.

This clone occurred a few times. A far larger clone is only one base removed, so a read error is likely. The sample carries other DNA sequences with the same CDR3. The chain has TRBV4-1 and TRBJ1-5; D might be TRBD1 (6 bases). The CDR3 is made up of 16 amino acids. V lost 6 bases, J lost 3 bases, and 18 bases lay in between. CDR1 MGHRA and CDR2 YSYEKL come from the germline V gene. DNA of the CDR3: TGCGCCAGCAGACAATACAAGGACAGCCCCAATCAGCCCCAGCATTTT. Translated: CASRQYKDSPNQPQHF.

J is TRBJ2-7 and V is TRBV6-1, with TRBD2 as a possible D gene (6 bases). The CDR3 totals 13 residues. V lost 5 bases and J lost 5, with 13 bases in between. Per the germline V gene, CDR1 is MNHNS and CDR2 is SASEGT. The CDR3 DNA reads TGTGCCAGCAGTTGGAGGGGTGATGACGAGCAGTACTTC. It specifies CASSWRGDDEQYF.

This chain uses TRBV7-9 with TRBJ2-3, with 12 bases aligning to TRBD1. Trimming took 5 bases from V and 5 from J; bases not matched to a gene: 8. The germline V gene encodes CDR1 SEHNR and CDR2 FQNEAQ (reference sequence). This CDR3 has 16 amino acids. The CDR3 spells CASSPGQGALGDTQYF. CDR3 in DNA: TGTGCCAGCAGCCCGGGACAGGGGGCGTTAGGAGATACGCAGTATTTT.

In DNA, the CDR3 is TGTGCCAGCGTCGGGACAGGGAGTGAAGCTTTCTTT. Amino acids: CASVGTGSEAFF. The rearrangement joins TRBV6-9 to TRBJ1-1, with 9 bases aligning to TRBD1. With V trimmed by 8 bases and J by 7 bases, 5 bases remained unmatched. The CDR3 has 12 amino acids. Germline CDR1 reads MNHGY; CDR2 reads SVAAGI.

This clone occurred a few times. This rearrangement joins TRBV6-6 to TRBJ1-1; possibly TRBD1 for D (6 bases). Trimming removed 8 bases at V and 7 bases at J, with 14 bases between. The V gene's germline CDR1 is MNHNY and CDR2 SVGAGI (reference sequence). The length of the CDR3 is 12 residues. CDR3 protein: CASGYRVGEAFF. In DNA form, the CDR3 reads TGTGCCAGCGGGTACAGGGTTGGTGAAGCTTTCTTT.